This TCR beta chain was documented in a study of cytomegalovirus exposure and HLA in healthy donors. Study-level results: Sequencing likely generated an artifact that appeared as a cluster of highly shared sequence variants. It was reported that the classifier diagnosed cytomegalovirus status with high specificity and sensitivity in both the original and validation cohorts. HLA allele associations emerged for fewer than 20,000 TCR beta sequences in a later analysis, at 0.05 false discovery rate.

The germline V and J ends were trimmed by 3 bases and 7 bases, with 18 bases remaining between them. This CDR3 spans 15 amino acids. CDR1 and CDR2 from the germline V gene are MNHNS and SASEGT. PCR employed 60 Vbeta and 13 Jbeta primers. The assay was immunoSEQ multiplex PCR, and TCRdb's table has in-frame clones only and misses some. The table for this sample gives 91,000 or so clones. For this clone: Antigen unknown.

This clonotype was sampled from a woman aged 25 to 45 in good health and CMV-seronegative. The sample comprised PBMCs. The chain recombines TRBV6-1 with TRBJ1-1; D remains unclear. CDR3 DNA sequence: TGTGCCAGCAGTGATCCTGGGCTCATAACCGTTGAAGCTTTCTTT. This sequence encodes CASSDPGLITVEAFF.